The 4 T cell receptor beta chains given below trace back to one sample, sequenced in a study of regulatory T cells in long-lasting Graves disease. iRepertoire HTBI primers and Arm-PCR of CDR3 regions built TCR beta libraries. MiXCR was run by TCRdb on the multiplex PCR reads, yielding one entry per CDR3 protein. Among about 560,000 distinct CDR3 sequences, around 16% were seen once, and the ten largest hold around 13%. Indicated time point: newly diagnosed GD, antithyroid drugs for less than 3 months. Researchers made the TCR library from RNA that was extracted from PBMCs. These data also featured in a second study, about T cells in Graves' hyperthyroidism and ophthalmopathy.

Source: peripheral blood mononuclear cells (PBMCs), taken at new diagnosis, from a patient treated with antithyroid drugs. These receptors originate from a man between 18 and 29 years old with Graves disease.

The V gene is TRBV6-1, the J gene TRBJ2-3; D is perhaps TRBD1 or TRBD2 (5 bases each). The length of the CDR3 is 15 residues. The germline V and J ends were trimmed by 7 bases and 2 bases, with 16 bases remaining between them. Germline-derived CDR1 and CDR2 are MNHNS and SASEGT. In DNA form, the CDR3 reads TGTGCCAGCACCAGGGACGGGCGATCCACAGATACGCAGTATTTT. Translating it yields CASTRDGRSTDTQYF.

This clonotype was counted at least ten times. The chain links TRBV6-2 or TRBV6-3 to TRBJ1-1; D is undetermined. Germline CDR1 reads MNHEY; CDR2 reads SVGEGT. Trimming took 2 bases from V and 5 from J, leaving 18 bases between them. CDR3 size: 16 residues. The CDR3 DNA reads as TGTGCCAGCAGTTACGATGCTGCGAAATCCTGGACTGAAGCTTTCTTT. Its translation: CASSYDAAKSWTEAFF.

Details on this clonotype: This clone may be a read error of a much larger clone one base away. This sequence joins TRBV28 and TRBJ1-1; D is undetermined. Per germline, CDR1 MDHEN and CDR2 SYDVKM. The CDR3 consists of 12 residues. CDR3 region: CVSLGSNTEAFF. The CDR3 DNA is TGTGTCAGCCTGGGGTCGAACACTGAAGCTTTCTTT.

This clonotype was seen repeatedly, ten times or more. The chain combines TRBV20-1 with TRBJ2-7; no reliable D call. The CDR3 spans 13 residues. Trimming cost V 0 bases and J 6 bases, with 12 bases left between them. The germline gives CDR1 DFQATT, CDR2 SNEGSKA (reference sequence). This chain's CDR3 is CSARDVSYREQYF. CDR3 nucleotide sequence: TGCAGTGCTAGAGATGTCTCGTACCGCGAGCAGTACTTC.